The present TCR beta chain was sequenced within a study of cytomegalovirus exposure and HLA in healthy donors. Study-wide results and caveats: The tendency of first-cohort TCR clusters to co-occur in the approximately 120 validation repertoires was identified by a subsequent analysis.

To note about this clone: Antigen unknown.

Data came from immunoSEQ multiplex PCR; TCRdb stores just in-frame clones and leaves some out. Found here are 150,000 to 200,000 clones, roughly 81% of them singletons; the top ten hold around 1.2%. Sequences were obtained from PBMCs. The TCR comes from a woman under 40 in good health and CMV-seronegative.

CDR3 nucleotide sequence: TGTGCCAGTAGTATAAGGACAGGGGCAGATCAGCCCCAGCATTTT. Its protein is CASSIRTGADQPQHF. The chain uses TRBV19 and TRBJ1-5, with 9 bases matching TRBD1. The germline CDR1 and CDR2 sequences are LNHDA and SQIVND (reference sequence). Trimming at V came to 2 bases and at J to 5 bases, leaving 4 bases not matched to a gene. CDR3 length: 15 residues.